This T cell receptor (beta chain) is drawn from a study of T-cell memory formation after mild COVID-19. TCR alpha and TCR beta cDNA libraries carrying sample barcodes and UMIs were produced by 5'RACE using constant-segment primers. TCRdb redid the calling of the 5' RACE reads with MiXCR, one entry per CDR3 protein. The table has 530,000 or so distinct CDR3 sequences, 15% to 20% seen once; the top ten hold less than 10%. As regards this clonotype: Its target is not known.

CDR1 is SGHTA and CDR2 is FQGNSA in the germline V gene. The CDR3 sequence is 15 residues long. V dropped 1 base and J dropped 2 bases, with 11 bases sitting between them. Whole-study results and caveats: Day 15 to 85 contractors were CD4/CD8 balanced; later expanders leaned CD4+. Whether second-wave clones peaking at day 37 were SARS-CoV-2 specific went unconfirmed. Shrinking CD4+ clones were chiefly CM and EM; CD8+ ones were chiefly EMRA.

The rearrangement uses TRBV7-2 and TRBJ2-5; D call uncertain. Sequencing used PBMCs or a T cell subset sorted from them (not recorded which). The TCR originated in an adult woman who had mild COVID-19 (a few samples of this study predate the infection). Cell type and time point are not known. The CDR3 here is CASSLVYGKQETQYF. Here the CDR3 DNA reads TGTGCCAGCAGCTTAGTTTACGGCAAACAAGAGACCCAGTACTTC.